This T cell receptor beta chain stems from a study of cytomegalovirus exposure and HLA in healthy donors. On the study more broadly: When 300 to 500 donors were genotyped, 80% to 90% of them were found to fall in the Caucasian-associated ancestry cluster.

The PCR ran on 60 Vbeta and 13 Jbeta primers. Profiled with immunoSEQ multiplex PCR; TCRdb holds only in-frame clones, not every one. The data contain approximately 210,000 clones, more than 65% of them singletons. The CDR3 consists of 12 residues. Germline V gene lookup returns CDR1 GTSNPN and CDR2 SVGIG (reference sequence). The V and J ends lost 2 bases and 12 bases respectively, with 16 bases between them. This receptor was taken from a girl between 10 and 17 years old in good health and CMV-seropositive. This chain links TRBV30 with TRBJ1-1, with D unresolved. Sample: PBMCs. The CDR3: CAWSRPGGVTFF. CDR3 DNA: TGTGCCTGGAGTCGCCCGGGCGGGGTTACTTTCTTT.